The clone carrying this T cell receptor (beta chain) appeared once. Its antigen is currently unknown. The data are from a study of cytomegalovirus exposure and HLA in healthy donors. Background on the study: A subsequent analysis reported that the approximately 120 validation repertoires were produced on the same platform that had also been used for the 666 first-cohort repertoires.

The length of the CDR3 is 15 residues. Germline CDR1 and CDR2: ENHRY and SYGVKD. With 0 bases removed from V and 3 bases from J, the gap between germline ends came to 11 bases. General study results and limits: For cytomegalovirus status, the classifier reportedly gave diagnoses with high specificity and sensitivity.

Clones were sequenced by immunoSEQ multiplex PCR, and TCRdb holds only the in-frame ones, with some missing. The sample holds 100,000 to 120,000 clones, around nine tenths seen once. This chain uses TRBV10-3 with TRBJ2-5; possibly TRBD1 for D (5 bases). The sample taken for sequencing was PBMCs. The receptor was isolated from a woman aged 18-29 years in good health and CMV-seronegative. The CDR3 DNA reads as TGTGCCATCAGTGAGTCGAAGACAGTTAAAGAGACCCAGTACTTC. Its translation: CAISESKTVKETQYF.